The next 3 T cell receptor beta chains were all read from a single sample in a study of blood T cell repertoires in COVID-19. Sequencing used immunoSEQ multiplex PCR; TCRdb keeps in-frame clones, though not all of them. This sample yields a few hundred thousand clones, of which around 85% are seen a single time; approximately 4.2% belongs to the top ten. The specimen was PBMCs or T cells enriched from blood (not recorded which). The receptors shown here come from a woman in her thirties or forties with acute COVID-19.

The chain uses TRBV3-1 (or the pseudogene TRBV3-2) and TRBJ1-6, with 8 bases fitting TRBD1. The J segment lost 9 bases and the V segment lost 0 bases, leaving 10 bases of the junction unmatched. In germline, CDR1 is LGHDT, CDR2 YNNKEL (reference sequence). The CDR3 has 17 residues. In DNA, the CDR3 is TGTGCCAGCAGCCAAGATCCCCGAGGACAGGGATCTTCACCCCTCCACTTT. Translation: CASSQDPRGQGSSPLHF.

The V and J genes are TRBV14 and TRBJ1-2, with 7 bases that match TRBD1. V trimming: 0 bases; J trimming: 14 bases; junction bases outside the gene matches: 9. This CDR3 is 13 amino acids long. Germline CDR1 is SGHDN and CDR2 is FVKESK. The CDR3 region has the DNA TGTGCCAGCAGCCAAGAGAGGGGCGGGACAGAGACCTTC. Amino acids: CASSQERGGTETF.

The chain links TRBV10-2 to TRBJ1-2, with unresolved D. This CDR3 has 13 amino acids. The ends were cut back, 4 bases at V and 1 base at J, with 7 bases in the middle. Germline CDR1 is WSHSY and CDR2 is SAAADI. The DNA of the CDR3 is TGCGCCAGCAGTGCCACAGATAACTATGGCTACACCTTC. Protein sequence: CASSATDNYGYTF.